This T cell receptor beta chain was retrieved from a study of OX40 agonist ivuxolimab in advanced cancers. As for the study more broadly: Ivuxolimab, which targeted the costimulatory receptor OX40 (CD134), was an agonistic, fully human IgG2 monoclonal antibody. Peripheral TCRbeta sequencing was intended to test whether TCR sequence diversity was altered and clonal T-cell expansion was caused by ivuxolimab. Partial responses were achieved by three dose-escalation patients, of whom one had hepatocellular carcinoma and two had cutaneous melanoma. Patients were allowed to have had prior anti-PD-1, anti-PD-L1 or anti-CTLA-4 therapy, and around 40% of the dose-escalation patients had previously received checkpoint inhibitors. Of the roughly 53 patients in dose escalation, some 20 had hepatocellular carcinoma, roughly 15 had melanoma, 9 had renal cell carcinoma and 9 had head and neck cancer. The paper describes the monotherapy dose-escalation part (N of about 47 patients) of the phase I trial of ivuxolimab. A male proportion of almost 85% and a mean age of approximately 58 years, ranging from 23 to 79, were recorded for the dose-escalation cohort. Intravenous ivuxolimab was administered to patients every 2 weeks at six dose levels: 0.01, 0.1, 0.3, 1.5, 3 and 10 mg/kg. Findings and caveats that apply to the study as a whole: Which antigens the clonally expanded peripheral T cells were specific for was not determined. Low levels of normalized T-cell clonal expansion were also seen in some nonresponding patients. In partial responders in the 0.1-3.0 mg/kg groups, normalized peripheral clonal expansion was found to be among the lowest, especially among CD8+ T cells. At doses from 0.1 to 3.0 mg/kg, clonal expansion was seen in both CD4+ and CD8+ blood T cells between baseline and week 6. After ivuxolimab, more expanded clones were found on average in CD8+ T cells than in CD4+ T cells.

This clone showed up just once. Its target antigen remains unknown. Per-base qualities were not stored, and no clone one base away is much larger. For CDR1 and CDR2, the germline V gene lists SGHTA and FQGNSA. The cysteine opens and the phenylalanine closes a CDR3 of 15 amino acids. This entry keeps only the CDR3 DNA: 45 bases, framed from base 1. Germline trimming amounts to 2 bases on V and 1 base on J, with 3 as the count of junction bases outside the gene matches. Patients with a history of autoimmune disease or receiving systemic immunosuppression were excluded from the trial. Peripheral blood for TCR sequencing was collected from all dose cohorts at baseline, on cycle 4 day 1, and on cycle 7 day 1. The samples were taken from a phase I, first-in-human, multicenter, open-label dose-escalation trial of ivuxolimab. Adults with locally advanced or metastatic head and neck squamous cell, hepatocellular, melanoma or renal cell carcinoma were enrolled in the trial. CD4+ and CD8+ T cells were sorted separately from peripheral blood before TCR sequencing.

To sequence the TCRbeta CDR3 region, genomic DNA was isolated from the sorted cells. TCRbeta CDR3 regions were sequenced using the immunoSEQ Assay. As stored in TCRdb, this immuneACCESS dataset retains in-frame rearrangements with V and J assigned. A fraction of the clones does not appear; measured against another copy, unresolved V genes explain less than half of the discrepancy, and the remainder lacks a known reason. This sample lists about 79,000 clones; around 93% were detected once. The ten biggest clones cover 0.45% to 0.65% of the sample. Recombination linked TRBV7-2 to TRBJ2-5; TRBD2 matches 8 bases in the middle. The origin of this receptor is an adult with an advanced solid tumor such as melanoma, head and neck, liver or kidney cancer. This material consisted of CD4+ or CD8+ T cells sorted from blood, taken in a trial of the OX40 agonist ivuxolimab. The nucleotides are TGTGCCAGCAGCTTACTAAGCGGGAGCCAAGAGACCCAGTACTTC. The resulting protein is CASSLLSGSQETQYF.